The following is a T cell receptor (beta chain) sequence with its context. Its target is unknown. The sample originates from a study of shared clonotypes between healthy human individuals. Study information: Three plates each covered CD4 naive and memory; CD8 naive two, CD8 memory one.

Sequencing used immunoSEQ multiplex PCR; TCRdb keeps in-frame clones, though not all of them. The sample consists of some 2,500,000 clones, around 93% of them appearing once. Broader study findings: Shared clonotypes: about 5.3% naive CD4, around 3.4% naive CD8, roughly 2.2% memory CD4, under 0.45% memory CD8. It was the non-shared clonotypes that had lower generation probabilities than clonotypes shared by all four donors.

CDR1 is ENHRY and CDR2 is SYGVKD in the germline V gene. This CDR3 is built from 15 residues. The ends lost 3 bases at V and 2 bases at J; junction bases unmatched: 2. Splitting the CD4+ cells yielded a CD45RA+ naive subset and a CD45RA-negative memory subset. Material: naive CD4+ T cells from PBMCs. Subset: CD45RA+ positively selected. The source is a young man in good health. Some clones in this sample may be carry-over from other donors' samples. The chain is built from TRBV10-3 and TRBJ2-3; 10 positions match TRBD2. CDR3 DNA: TGTGCCATCAGTGAACTAGCGGGATACACAGATACGCAGTATTTT. Protein product: CAISELAGYTDTQYF.